This T cell receptor (beta chain) was recovered during a study of T cell changes during pregnancy in multiple sclerosis. Method: immunoSEQ multiplex PCR; TCRdb's copy keeps in-frame clones and lacks some. The profile covers tens of thousands of clones, with just under 95% appearing a single time and more than 3% taken by the ten largest. V shed 0 bases, J shed 5 bases, and the junction held 8 bases outside the gene matches. The CDR3 extends over 16 amino acids. Germline-derived CDR1 and CDR2 are LGHNA and YSLEER. The specimen comprised CD8+ T cells from peripheral blood mononuclear cells, sampled after pregnancy. This chain connects TRBV4-3 to TRBJ2-5; 8 bases are shared with TRBD1. The TCR was taken from a female donor with multiple sclerosis, enrolled in a pregnancy study. Here the CDR3 DNA reads TGCGCCAGCAGCCAAGATAAGGGGACAGGAGGGGAGACCCAGTACTTC. This translates into CASSQDKGTGGETQYF.